The next 9 T cell receptor beta chains were all read from a single sample in a study of cytomegalovirus exposure and HLA in healthy donors. The PCR contained 60 Vbeta and 13 Jbeta primers. Clones were sequenced by immunoSEQ multiplex PCR, and TCRdb holds only the in-frame ones, with some missing. In the table there are 100,000 to 150,000 clones, around four fifths of which are singletons. What was sequenced was PBMCs. The receptors were gathered from a boy younger than 10 in good health and CMV-seronegative.

The V and J genes are TRBV1 and TRBJ2-7; TRBD2 was called by the table and not checked on the DNA. TRBV1 is shown as a pseudogene. The CDR3 runs 16 residues. DNA for the CDR3: TGCACCAGCAGAGATAGCGCGGGACTAGCTGGCTACGAGCAGTACGTC. It is translated as CTSRDSAGLAGYEQYV.

The sample holds one count of this clone. At one boundary the junction diverges from the germline segment, which might be a read error. The rearrangement uses TRBV7-9 and TRBJ2-2; possible D gene TRBD1, 6 bases. Germline assignment: CDR1 SEHNR and CDR2 FQNEAQ (reference sequence). This CDR3 comprises 11 residues. The CDR3 nucleotides read TGTTCCAGCAGCTTCGACAGGCTCCTGTTTTTT. It specifies CSSSFDRLLFF.

The chain is built from TRBV7-2 and TRBJ1-2; D might be TRBD1 (5 bases). V was cut by 5 bases and J by 4 bases, with 20 bases left in between. CDR3 size: 16 residues. Per germline, CDR1 SGHTA and CDR2 FQGNSA. The CDR3 region is CASSAPGGEGIYGYTF. For the CDR3, the DNA is TGTGCCAGCAGCGCCCCTGGGGGGGAAGGGATCTATGGCTACACCTTC.

This chain links TRBV4-2 with TRBJ2-1; possibly TRBD2 for D (6 bases). The CDR3 has 14 residues. Germline CDR1 reads LGHNA; CDR2 reads YNFKEQ. With 0 bases removed from V and 10 bases from J, the gap between germline ends came to 13 bases. CDR3: CASSQDWGGEEQFF. In DNA, the CDR3 is TGTGCCAGCAGCCAAGATTGGGGCGGGGAGGAGCAGTTCTTC.

This clone has only a few counts. The chain recombines TRBV6-4 with TRBJ2-1; TRBD2 matches at 8 bases. V shed 3 bases, J shed 4 bases, and the junction held 5 bases outside the gene matches. Looked up from germline, CDR1 is MRHNA and CDR2 is SNTAGT. This CDR3 contains 15 residues. The CDR3 nucleotides read TGTGCCAGCAGTGATCCGGGACTAGGATACAATGAGCAGTTCTTC. It encodes CASSDPGLGYNEQFF.

The gene calls are TRBV5-1 and TRBJ1-2; the match to TRBD1 covers 9 bases. V dropped 4 bases and J dropped 5; count of bases not matched to a gene: 9. The CDR3 covers 15 residues. Germline V gene sequence: CDR1 SGHRS, CDR2 YFSETQ. CDR3: CASSLGQGHNYGYTF. As DNA, the CDR3 is TGCGCCAGCAGCCTGGGACAGGGACACAATTATGGCTACACCTTC.

The V call is TRBV6-4, the J call TRBJ2-1, with 9 bases aligning to TRBD2. The CDR3 is 15 amino acids. V was pared by 0 bases and J by 8 bases, with 5 bases of the junction left unmatched. The germline gives CDR1 MRHNA, CDR2 SNTAGT. CDR3 in DNA: TGTGCCAGCAGTGACTCGGGACTAGCATCCCATGAGCAGTTCTTC. Amino acids: CASSDSGLASHEQFF.

The V gene is TRBV5-1, the J gene TRBJ1-1; D unclear. This CDR3 region has 16 residues. CDR1 is SGHRS and CDR2 is YFSETQ in the germline V gene. V lost 0 bases to trimming and J lost 1 base, with 13 bases between them. CDR3 loop: CASSLEVGEGNTEAFF. The CDR3 DNA is TGCGCCAGCAGCTTGGAAGTCGGTGAGGGGAACACTGAAGCTTTCTTT.

The CDR3 sequence is CASSEAGGAPGDTQYF. The CDR3 DNA sequence: TGTGCCAGCAGTGAAGCGGGAGGAGCCCCCGGAGATACGCAGTATTTT. The chain carries TRBV6-1 and TRBJ2-3, with a tentative D call TRBD2 (6 bases). CDR1 MNHNS and CDR2 SASEGT come from the germline V gene. The V end was cut by 0 bases, the J end by 5 bases, with 15 bases between. The CDR3 totals 16 residues.